The following is a TCR beta chain sequence with its context. These data are taken from a study of blood T cell repertoires in COVID-19. As for the study in general: The analysed material was cDNA or gDNA that came from T cells, B-cell-depleted T cells, or PBMCs.

V lost 2 bases, J lost 3 bases, and 7 bases stayed unmatched. Germline lookup yields CDR1 SGHTA and CDR2 FQGTGA. The CDR3 is made up of 16 amino acids. Using immunoSEQ multiplex PCR, the repertoire was profiled, and TCRdb retains in-frame clones only, with some absent. The sample gives roughly 380,000 clones, about 90% of which show up once; 1.3% is in the top ten. The sequenced sample consisted of PBMCs or T cells enriched from blood (not recorded which). This receptor was identified in a man aged 30-40 years who had recovered from COVID-19. The rearrangement links TRBV7-3 to TRBJ1-2; 9 bases fit TRBD1. CDR3 DNA sequence: TGTGCCAGCAGCTTAGGCCCGGGACAGGGTGACTATGGCTACACCTTC. This gives the protein CASSLGPGQGDYGYTF.